This TCR beta chain came from a study of high-grade serous ovarian cancer treatment subgroups. The table came from immunoSEQ multiplex PCR; TCRdb's copy has only in-frame clones and leaves some out. The sample records about 8,800 clones, about three quarters being singletons. V shed 8 bases and J 0 bases; nucleotides not matched to a gene: 6. The CDR3 is made up of 14 amino acids. From germline, CDR1 is MDHEN and CDR2 SYDVKM. Tumor samples were taken before definitive surgery or chemotherapy. The rearrangement links TRBV28 to TRBJ1-1; 7 bases are a match to TRBD1. The receptor comes from a human donor with high-grade serous ovarian cancer. Material: tumor tissue. The CDR3 loop reads CASRPGGVNTEAFF. In DNA form, the CDR3 reads TGTGCCAGCCGACCAGGGGGGGTGAACACTGAAGCTTTCTTT.